Shown below are 7 T cell receptor beta chains from a single sample sequenced in a study of cytomegalovirus exposure and HLA in healthy donors. Researchers ran the PCR with 60 Vbeta and 13 Jbeta primers. Clones were read by immunoSEQ multiplex PCR, and TCRdb kept only the in-frame ones, dropping some. Of some 130,000 clones detected, 80% appear once; the ten largest clones hold approximately 2%. The sequencing input was PBMCs. These receptors all come from a young man in good health and CMV-seronegative.

J is TRBJ2-1 and V is TRBV11-3, with no clear D. The V end was cut by 1 base, the J end by 5 bases, with 6 bases between. Per germline, CDR1 SGHNT and CDR2 YENEEA. This CDR3 has 13 residues. CDR3 amino acids: CASSLGQNNEQFF. CDR3 in DNA: TGTGCCAGCAGCTTAGGGCAGAACAATGAGCAGTTCTTC.

The chain has TRBV6-4 and TRBJ2-5, with 8 positions matching TRBD1. V was pared by 6 bases and J by 3 bases, with 6 bases of the junction left unmatched. Germline assignment: CDR1 MRHNA and CDR2 SNTAGT. CDR3 length: 14 amino acids. The chain's CDR3 is CASRDLQGEETQYF. The CDR3 coding sequence is TGTGCCAGCAGGGACCTACAGGGGGAAGAGACCCAGTACTTC.

The chain employs TRBV6-5 and TRBJ2-2; D gene ambiguous. The germline CDR1 and CDR2 sequences are MNHEY and SVGAGI. The ends were cut back, 4 bases at V and 8 bases at J, with 20 bases in the middle. The CDR3 sequence is 16 residues long. The CDR3 region has the DNA TGTGCCAGCAGTTCCCTAATCGAGGCCTCGAGTGGGGAGCTGTTTTTT. Translated: CASSSLIEASSGELFF.

This chain joins TRBV30 and TRBJ1-1; D remains ambiguous. The V gene lost 7 bases and the J gene lost 0 bases, with 12 bases spanning the gap. Germline V lookup: CDR1 GTSNPN, CDR2 SVGIG (reference sequence). The CDR3 is 13 amino acids. CDR3 nucleotide sequence: TGTGCCTATTCCCAGGAAATGAACACTGAAGCTTTCTTT. Amino acids: CAYSQEMNTEAFF.

This chain joins TRBV27 and TRBJ2-7; 8 bases are a match to TRBD1. The CDR3 is 13 amino acids. Germline values: CDR1 MNHEY, CDR2 SMNVEV (reference sequence). V trimming: 5 bases; J trimming: 6 bases; junction bases outside the gene matches: 6. Here the CDR3 DNA reads TGTGCCAGCAGTCCAGGGGGCGGGTTCGAGCAGTACTTC. Protein product: CASSPGGGFEQYF.

The chain uses TRBV7-8 and TRBJ2-5; 10 nucleotides match TRBD2. The end of the DNA is better explained by TRBJ2-7, so the J call may be wrong. Germline CDR1 SGHVS, CDR2 FQNEAQ. The CDR3 runs to 14 residues. The CDR3 bases are TGTGCCAGCAGCAATCCGGGACTAGCGAACGAGCAGTACTTC. Protein product: CASSNPGLANEQYF.

The rearrangement links TRBV28 to TRBJ1-2; 11 nucleotides match TRBD1. Germline CDR1 MDHEN, CDR2 SYDVKM. The junction had 0 bases not matched to a gene; V was cut back by 4 bases and J by 5 bases. This CDR3 spans 13 amino acids. CDR3 amino acids: CASSWDRGYGYTF. CDR3 in DNA: TGTGCCAGCAGTTGGGACAGGGGGTATGGCTACACCTTC.